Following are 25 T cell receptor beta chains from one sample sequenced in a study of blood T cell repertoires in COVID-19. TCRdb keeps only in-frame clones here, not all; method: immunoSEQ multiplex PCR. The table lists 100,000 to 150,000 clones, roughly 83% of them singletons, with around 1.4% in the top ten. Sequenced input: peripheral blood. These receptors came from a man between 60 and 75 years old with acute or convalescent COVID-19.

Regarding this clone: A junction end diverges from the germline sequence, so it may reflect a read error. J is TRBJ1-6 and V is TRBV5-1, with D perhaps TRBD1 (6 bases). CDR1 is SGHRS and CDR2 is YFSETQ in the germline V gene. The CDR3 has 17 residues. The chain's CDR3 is CASSLGQGHSSNSPLHF. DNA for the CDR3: TGCGCCAGCAGCTTGGGTCAGGGACATTCCTCTAATTCACCCCTCCACTTT.

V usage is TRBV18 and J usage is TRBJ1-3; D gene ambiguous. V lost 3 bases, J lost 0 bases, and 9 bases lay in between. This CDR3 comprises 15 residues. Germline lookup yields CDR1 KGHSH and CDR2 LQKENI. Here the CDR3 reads CASSPREYSGNTIYF. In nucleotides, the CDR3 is TGTGCCAGCTCACCTCGGGAGTACTCTGGAAACACCATATATTTT. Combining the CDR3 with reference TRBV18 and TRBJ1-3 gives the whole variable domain NAGVMQNPRHLVRRRGQEARLRCSPMKGHSHVYWYRQLPEEGLKFMVYLQKENIIDESGMPKERFSAEFPKEGPSILRIQQVVRGDSAAYFCASSPREYSGNTIYFGEGSWLTVV.

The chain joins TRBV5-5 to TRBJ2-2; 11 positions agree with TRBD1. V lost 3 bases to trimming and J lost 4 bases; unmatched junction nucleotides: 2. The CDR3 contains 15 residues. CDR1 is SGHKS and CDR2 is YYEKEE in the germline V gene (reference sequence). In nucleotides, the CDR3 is TGTGCCAGCAGCTGGGGGACAGGGGGCACCGGGGAGCTGTTTTTT. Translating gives CASSWGTGGTGELFF.

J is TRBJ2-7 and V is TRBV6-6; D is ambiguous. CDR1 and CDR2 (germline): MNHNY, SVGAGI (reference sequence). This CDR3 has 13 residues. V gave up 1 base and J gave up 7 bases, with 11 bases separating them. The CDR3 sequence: CASSYYAPGEQYF. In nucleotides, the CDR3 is TGTGCCAGCAGTTACTACGCCCCCGGGGAGCAGTACTTC.

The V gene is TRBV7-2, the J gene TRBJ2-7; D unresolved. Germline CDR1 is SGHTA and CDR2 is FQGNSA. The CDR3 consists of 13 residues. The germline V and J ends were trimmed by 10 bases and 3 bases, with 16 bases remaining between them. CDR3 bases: TGTGCCACCGCAGGTTGGGCGCTCTACGAGCAGTACTTC. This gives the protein CATAGWALYEQYF.

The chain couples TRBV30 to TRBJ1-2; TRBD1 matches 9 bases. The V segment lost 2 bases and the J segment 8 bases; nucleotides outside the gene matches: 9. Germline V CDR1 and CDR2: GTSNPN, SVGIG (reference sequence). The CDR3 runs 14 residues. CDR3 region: CAWSPSRTGEGYTF. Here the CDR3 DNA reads TGTGCCTGGAGTCCGTCGCGGACAGGGGAAGGCTACACCTTC.

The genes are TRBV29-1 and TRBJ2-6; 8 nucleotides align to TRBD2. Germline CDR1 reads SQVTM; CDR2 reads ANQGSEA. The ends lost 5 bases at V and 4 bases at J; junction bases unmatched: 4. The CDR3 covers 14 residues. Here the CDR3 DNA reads TGCAGCGTTAGCGGGGGTGCCGGGGCCAACGTCCTGACTTTC. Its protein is CSVSGGAGANVLTF. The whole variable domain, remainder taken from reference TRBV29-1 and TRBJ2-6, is SAVISQKPSRDICQRGTSLTIQCQVDSQVTMMFWYRQQPGQSLTLIATANQGSEATYESGFVIDKFPISRPNLTFSTLTVSNMSPEDSSIYLCSVSGGAGANVLTFGAGSRLTVL.

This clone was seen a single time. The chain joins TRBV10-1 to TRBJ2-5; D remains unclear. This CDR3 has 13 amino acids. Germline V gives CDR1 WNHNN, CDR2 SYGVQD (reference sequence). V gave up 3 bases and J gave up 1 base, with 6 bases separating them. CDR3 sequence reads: CASSENSQETQYF. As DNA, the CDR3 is TGCGCCAGCAGTGAAAACAGCCAAGAGACCCAGTACTTC.

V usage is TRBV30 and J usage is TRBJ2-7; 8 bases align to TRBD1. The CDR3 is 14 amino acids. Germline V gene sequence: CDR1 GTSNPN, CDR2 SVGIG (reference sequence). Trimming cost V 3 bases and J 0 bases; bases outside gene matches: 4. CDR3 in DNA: TGTGCCTGGAGCTCGGGACAGGCCTCCTACGAGCAGTACTTC. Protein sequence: CAWSSGQASYEQYF.

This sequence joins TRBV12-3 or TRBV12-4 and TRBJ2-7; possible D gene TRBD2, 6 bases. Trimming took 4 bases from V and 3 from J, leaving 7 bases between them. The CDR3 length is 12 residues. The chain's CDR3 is CASSSGLYEQYF. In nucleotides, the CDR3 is TGTGCCAGCAGTTCGGGACTCTACGAGCAGTACTTC.

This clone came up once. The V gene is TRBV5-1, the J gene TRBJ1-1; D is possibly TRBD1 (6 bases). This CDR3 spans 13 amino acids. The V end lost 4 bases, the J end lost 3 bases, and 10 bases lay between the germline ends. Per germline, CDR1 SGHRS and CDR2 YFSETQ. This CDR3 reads CASSLRGDTEAFF. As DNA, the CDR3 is TGCGCCAGCAGCCTCAGGGGAGACACTGAAGCTTTCTTT.

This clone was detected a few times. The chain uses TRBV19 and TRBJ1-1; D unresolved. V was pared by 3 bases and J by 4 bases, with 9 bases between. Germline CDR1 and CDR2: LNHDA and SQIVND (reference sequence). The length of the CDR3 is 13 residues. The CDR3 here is CASSIEGPTEAFF. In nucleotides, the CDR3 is TGTGCCAGTAGTATTGAGGGCCCCACTGAAGCTTTCTTT.

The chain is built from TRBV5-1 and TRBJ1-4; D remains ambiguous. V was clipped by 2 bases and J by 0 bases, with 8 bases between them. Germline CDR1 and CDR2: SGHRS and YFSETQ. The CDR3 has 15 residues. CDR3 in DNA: TGCGCCAGCAGCTTTGAGAGTGCAACTAATGAAAAACTGTTTTTT. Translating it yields CASSFESATNEKLFF.

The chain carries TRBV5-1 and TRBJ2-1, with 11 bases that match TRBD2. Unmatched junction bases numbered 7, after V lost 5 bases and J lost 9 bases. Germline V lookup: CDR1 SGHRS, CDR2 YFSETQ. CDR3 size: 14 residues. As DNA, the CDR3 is TGCGCCAGCAGGGGACTAGCGGCCTCCACTGAGCAGTTCTTC. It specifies CASRGLAASTEQFF. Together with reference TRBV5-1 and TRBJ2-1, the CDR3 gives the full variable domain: KAGVTQTPRYLIKTRGQQVTLSCSPISGHRSVSWYQQTPGQGLQFLFEYFSETQRNKGNFPGRFSGRQFSNSRSEMNVSTLELGDSALYLCASRGLAASTEQFFGPGTRLTVL.

CDR3 bases: TGTGCCTGGAGTGTAGCGCAGGGCCCAGATTCGCCCCAGCATTTT. Its translation: CAWSVAQGPDSPQHF. The rearrangement uses TRBV30 and TRBJ1-5; D possibly corresponds to TRBD1 (5 bases). Germline lookup yields CDR1 GTSNPN and CDR2 SVGIG (reference sequence). V lost 0 bases, J lost 9 bases, and 18 bases lay in between. This CDR3 has 15 residues.

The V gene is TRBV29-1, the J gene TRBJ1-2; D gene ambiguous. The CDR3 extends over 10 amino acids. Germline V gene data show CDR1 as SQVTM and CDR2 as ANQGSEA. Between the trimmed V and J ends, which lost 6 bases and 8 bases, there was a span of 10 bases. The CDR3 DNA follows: TGCAGCGTGAACAGTGAGGGCTACACCTTC. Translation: CSVNSEGYTF.

This CDR3 reads CASSKVPRPGGTEAFF. Here the CDR3 DNA reads TGTGCCAGCAGCAAAGTTCCGCGCCCCGGAGGCACTGAAGCTTTCTTT. The gene calls are TRBV21-1 and TRBJ1-1. TRBV21-1 is noted as a pseudogene. The CDR3 covers 16 residues.

In DNA, the CDR3 is TGTGCCAGCAGCTTGGGTAAGGGACAGGGGGCAGATGAGCAGTTCTTC. Residues: CASSLGKGQGADEQFF. The chain is built from TRBV7-3 and TRBJ2-1; 12 bases line up with TRBD1. Germline loops: CDR1 SGHTA, CDR2 FQGTGA. J was trimmed by 8 bases and V by 3 bases; bases with no gene match: 8. The CDR3 covers 16 residues.

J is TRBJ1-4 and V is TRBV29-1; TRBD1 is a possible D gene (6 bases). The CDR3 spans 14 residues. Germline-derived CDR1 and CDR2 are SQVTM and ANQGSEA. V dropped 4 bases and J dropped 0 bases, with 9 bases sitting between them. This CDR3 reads CSVVQGATNEKLFF. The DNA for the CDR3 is TGCAGCGTTGTACAGGGAGCAACTAATGAAAAACTGTTTTTT.

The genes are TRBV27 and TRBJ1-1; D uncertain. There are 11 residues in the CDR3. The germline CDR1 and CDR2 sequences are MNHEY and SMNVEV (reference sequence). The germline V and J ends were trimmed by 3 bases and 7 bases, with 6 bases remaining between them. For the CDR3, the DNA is TGTGCCAGCAGTTTTGGCGGTGAAGCTTTCTTT. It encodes CASSFGGEAFF.

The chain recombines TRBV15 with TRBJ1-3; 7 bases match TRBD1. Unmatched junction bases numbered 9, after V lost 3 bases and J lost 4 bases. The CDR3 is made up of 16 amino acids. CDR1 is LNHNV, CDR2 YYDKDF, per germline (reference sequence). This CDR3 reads CATSSRVRGTGNTIYF. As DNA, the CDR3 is TGTGCCACCAGCAGTCGCGTCAGGGGGACAGGAAACACCATATATTTT. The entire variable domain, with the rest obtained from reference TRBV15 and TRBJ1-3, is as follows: DAMVIQNPRYQVTQFGKPVTLSCSQTLNHNVMYWYQQKSSQAPKLLFHYYDKDFNNEADTPDNFQSRRPNTSFCFLDIRSPGLGDTAMYLCATSSRVRGTGNTIYFGEGSWLTVV.

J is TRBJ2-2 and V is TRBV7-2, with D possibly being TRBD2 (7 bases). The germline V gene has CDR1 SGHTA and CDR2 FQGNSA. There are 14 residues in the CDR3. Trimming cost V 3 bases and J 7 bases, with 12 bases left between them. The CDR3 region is CASSLGGRSGELFF. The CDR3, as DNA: TGTGCCAGCAGCTTGGGGGGGCGGAGCGGGGAGCTGTTTTTT.

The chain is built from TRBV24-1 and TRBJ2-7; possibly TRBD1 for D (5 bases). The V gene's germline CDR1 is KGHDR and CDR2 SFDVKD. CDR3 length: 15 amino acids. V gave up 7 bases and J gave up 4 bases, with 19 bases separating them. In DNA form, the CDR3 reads TGTGCCACCAGGTACTTAAGGGGCAGGGTGTACGAGCAGTACTTC. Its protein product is CATRYLRGRVYEQYF.

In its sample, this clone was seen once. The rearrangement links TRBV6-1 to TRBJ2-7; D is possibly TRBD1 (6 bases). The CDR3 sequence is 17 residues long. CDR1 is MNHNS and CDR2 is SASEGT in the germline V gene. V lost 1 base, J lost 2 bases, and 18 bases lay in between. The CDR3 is CASSEDSRVRGTYEQYF. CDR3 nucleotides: TGTGCCAGCAGTGAAGACAGTAGGGTCAGGGGAACCTACGAGCAGTACTTC.

The CDR3 coding sequence is TGTGCCAGCAGCTTAGCCCGGACTAGCGGGGTGAACACCGGGGAGCTGTTTTTT. Its translation: CASSLARTSGVNTGELFF. The J gene is TRBJ2-2, the V gene TRBV11-2, with TRBD2 matching over 12 bases. CDR3 length: 18 amino acids. CDR1 is SGHAT and CDR2 is FQNNGV in the germline V gene. V was clipped by 1 base and J by 1 base; unmatched bases: 4. Using reference TRBV11-2 and TRBJ2-2 for the parts outside the CDR3, the full variable domain is EAGVAQSPRYKIIEKRQSVAFWCNPISGHATLYWYQQILGQGPKLLIQFQNNGVVDDSQLPKDRFSAERLKGVDSTLKIQPAKLEDSAVYLCASSLARTSGVNTGELFFGEGSRLTVL.